This T cell receptor beta chain was recorded in a study of cytomegalovirus exposure and HLA in healthy donors. The primer mix had 60 Vbeta and 13 Jbeta primers. Method: immunoSEQ multiplex PCR; TCRdb's copy keeps in-frame clones and lacks some. The sample lists 150,000 to 200,000 clones; roughly 87% were seen once. Details on this clone: Its antigen is undetermined.

Whole-study findings and limits: Researchers reportedly found TCR beta sequences accurately predicted most subjects' HLA-A and HLA-B alleles.

The specimen sequenced was PBMCs. The sequence came from a girl aged 10 to 17 in good health and CMV-seropositive.

The CDR3 nucleotides read TGTGCCAGCAGCGTAGGGTTCATTAGCATGGATGAGCAGTTCTTC. Its protein is CASSVGFISMDEQFF. This chain links TRBV9 with TRBJ2-1; the D is unclear. V was cut by 0 bases and J by 8 bases, with 15 bases left in between. Germline loops: CDR1 SGDLS, CDR2 YYNGEE. The CDR3 consists of 15 residues.